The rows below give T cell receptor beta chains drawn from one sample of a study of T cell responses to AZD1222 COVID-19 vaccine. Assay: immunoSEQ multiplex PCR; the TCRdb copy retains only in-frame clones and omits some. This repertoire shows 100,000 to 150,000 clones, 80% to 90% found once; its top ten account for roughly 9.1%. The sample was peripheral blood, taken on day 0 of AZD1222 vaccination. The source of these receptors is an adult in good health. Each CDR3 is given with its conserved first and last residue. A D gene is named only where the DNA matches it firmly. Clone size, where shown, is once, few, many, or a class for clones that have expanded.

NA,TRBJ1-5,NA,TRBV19,TGTGCCAGTAGGATACCGGGTCCTCATAGCAATCAGCCCCAGCATTTT,CASRIPGPHSNQPQHF
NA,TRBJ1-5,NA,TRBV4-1,TGCGCCAGCAACCAAGGGGACCGGGATCAGCCCCAGCATTTT,CASNQGDRDQPQHF
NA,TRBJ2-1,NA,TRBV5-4,TGTGCCAGCAGCCTGGGACTTCTCAACAATGAGCAGTTCTTC,CASSLGLLNNEQFF
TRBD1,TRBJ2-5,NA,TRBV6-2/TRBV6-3,TGTGCCAGCAGTTCCCCCGGGACAGGCAAAGAGACCCAGTACTTC,CASSSPGTGKETQYF
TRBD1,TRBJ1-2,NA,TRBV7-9,TGTGCCAGCAGCTTCGGACAGGGGACTAACTATGGCTACACCTTC,CASSFGQGTNYGYTF
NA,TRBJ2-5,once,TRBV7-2,TGTGCCAGCAGCCCCGCAGGTCAGTCGGGCCAAGAGACCCAGTACTTC,CASSPAGQSGQETQYF
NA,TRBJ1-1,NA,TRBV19,TGTGCCAGTAGCGGACAGTACACTGAAGCTTTCTTT,CASSGQYTEAFF
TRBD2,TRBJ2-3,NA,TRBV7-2,TGTGCCAGCAGCTTTCTGGGACTAGCGGGAATCACAGATACGCAGTATTTT,CASSFLGLAGITDTQYF
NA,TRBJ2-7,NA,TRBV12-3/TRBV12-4,TGTGCCAGCAGTTTAGACAGGGCCAGCGAGCAGTACTTC,CASSLDRASEQYF
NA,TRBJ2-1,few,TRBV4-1,TGCGCCAGCAGCCAAGATCCTTTGGGCGGCCATGAGCAGTTCTTC,CASSQDPLGGHEQFF
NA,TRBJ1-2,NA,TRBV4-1,TGCGCCAGCAGCCAAGATTTTCCAGCCTCCATCTATGGCTACACCTTC,CASSQDFPASIYGYTF
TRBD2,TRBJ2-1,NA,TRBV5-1,TGCGCCAGCAGCTTCGGGGGGAACAATGAGCAGTTCTTC,CASSFGGNNEQFF
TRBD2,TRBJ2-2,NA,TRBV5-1,TGCGCCAGCAGCTTGGTAGGCGGGGGGTTCACCGGGGAGCTGTTTTTT,CASSLVGGGFTGELFF
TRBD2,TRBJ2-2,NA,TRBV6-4,TGTGCCAGCAGTGACGCGGGGGCGAACACCGGGGAGCTGTTTTTT,CASSDAGANTGELFF
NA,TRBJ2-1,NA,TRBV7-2,TGTGCCAGCAGCTTAGCCGGGACCAACTACTATTACAATGAGCAGTTCTTC,CASSLAGTNYYYNEQFF
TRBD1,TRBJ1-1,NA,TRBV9,TGTGCCAGCACCAGGGGGACAGGGACTCTGTACACTGAAGCTTTCTTT,CASTRGTGTLYTEAFF
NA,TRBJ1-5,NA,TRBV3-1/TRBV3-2,TGTGCCAGCAGCCAAGGGGCAGATTATAGCAATCAGCCCCAGCATTTT,CASSQGADYSNQPQHF
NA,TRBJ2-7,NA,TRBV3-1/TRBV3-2,TGTGCCAGCAGCCAGGAGGGCGGCTACGAGCAGTACTTC,CASSQEGGYEQYF
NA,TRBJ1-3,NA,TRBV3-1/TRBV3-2,TGTGCCAGCAGCCAAGGACAGACCTCTGGAAACACCATATATTTT,CASSQGQTSGNTIYF
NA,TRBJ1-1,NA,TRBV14,TGTGCCAGCAGCCAAGTCACACGCACTGAAGCTTTCTTT,CASSQVTRTEAFF
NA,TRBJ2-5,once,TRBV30,TGTGCCTGGATAGATGCGACAGGCCAAGAGACCCAGTACTTC,CAWIDATGQETQYF
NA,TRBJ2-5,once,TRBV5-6,TGTGCCAGCAGCTTGATTTTTAAGACCCTAGAGACCCAGTACTTC,CASSLIFKTLETQYF
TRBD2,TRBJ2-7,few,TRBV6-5,TGTGCCAGCAGACCCCAAGCGGGAGCATCCTACGAGCAGTACTTC,CASRPQAGASYEQYF
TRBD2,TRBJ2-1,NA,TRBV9,TGTGCCAGCAGCCCGCGGACTAGCGGGGGAGGAGATGAGCAGTTCTTC,CASSPRTSGGGDEQFF
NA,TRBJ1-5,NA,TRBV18,TGTGCCAGCTCACCTGCAGGGCCTAGCAATCAGCCCCAGCATTTT,CASSPAGPSNQPQHF
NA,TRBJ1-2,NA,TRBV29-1,TGCAGCGTTGGCTCGGAGACAGCTTATGGCTACACCTTC,CSVGSETAYGYTF
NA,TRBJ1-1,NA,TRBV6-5,TGTGCCAGCCTCGGGATGTTGGACACTGAAGCTTTCTTT,CASLGMLDTEAFF
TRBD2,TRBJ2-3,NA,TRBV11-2,TGTGCCAGCAGCCCGAGAGGCGCTAGCGGGGCTAGCACAGATACGCAGTATTTT,CASSPRGASGASTDTQYF
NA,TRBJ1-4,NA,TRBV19,TGTGCCAGTAACGGATCCGGTGAAAAACTGTTTTTT,CASNGSGEKLFF
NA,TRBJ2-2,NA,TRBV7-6,TGTGCCAGCAGCTTAGTCCCTAGCACCGGGGAGCTGTTTTTT,CASSLVPSTGELFF
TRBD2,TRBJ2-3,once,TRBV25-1,TGTGCCAGTGGTCTCGCTAGCGGAACCTTACCAGATACGCAGTATTTT,CASGLASGTLPDTQYF
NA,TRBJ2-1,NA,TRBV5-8,TGTGCCAGCAGCTTGGCCCGGGACGCCCGATCGGGTGAGCAGTTCTTC,CASSLARDARSGEQFF
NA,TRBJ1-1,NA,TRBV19,TGTGCCAGTAGTCGCCCTCCCGTAGAACCCACTACTGAAGCTTTCTTT,CASSRPPVEPTTEAFF
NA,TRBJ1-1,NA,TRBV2,TGTGCCAGCAGTGCCCAATTTGGCCAGATTGATGAAGCTTTCTTT,CASSAQFGQIDEAFF
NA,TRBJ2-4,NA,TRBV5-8,TGTGCCAGCAGCTACTTACAGGGTGCCAAAAACATTCAGTACTTC,CASSYLQGAKNIQYF
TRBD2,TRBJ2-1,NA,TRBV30,TGTGCCTGGAGGGGAGGGTGGACTAGCGGGGCAAAGAGCTCCTACAATGAGCAGTTCTTC,CAWRGGWTSGAKSSYNEQFF
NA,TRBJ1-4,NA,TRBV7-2,TGTGCCAGCAGCTTAGGGGCGACAGCCCCGATTGTCAATGAAAAACTGTTTTTT,CASSLGATAPIVNEKLFF
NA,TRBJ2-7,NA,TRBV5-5,TGTGCCAGCAGCTTTCATTCCAGGGCCTCCTACGAGCAGTACTTC,CASSFHSRASYEQYF
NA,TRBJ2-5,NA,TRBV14,TGTGCCAGCAGCCAAGACGACTGGGCGGGATTCGGGACCCAGTACTTC,CASSQDDWAGFGTQYF
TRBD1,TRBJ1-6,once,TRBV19,TGTGCCAGTAGTATAGATGGGACAGGGGGTAGTGGTTCACCCCTCCACTTT,CASSIDGTGGSGSPLHF
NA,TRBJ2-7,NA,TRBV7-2,TGTGCCAGCAGCTTCCAGGGCAGCTCCTACGAGCAGTACTTC,CASSFQGSSYEQYF
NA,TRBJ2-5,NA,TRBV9,TGTGCCAGCAGCGTAGAGGGTCTTGATCAAGAGACCCAGTACTTC,CASSVEGLDQETQYF
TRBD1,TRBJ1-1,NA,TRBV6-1,TGTGCCAGCAGTGAAGGGACAGGAAAAGCTGAAGCTTTCTTT,CASSEGTGKAEAFF
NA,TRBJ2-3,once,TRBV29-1,TGCAGCGTCGCCACTAGCTTCTCAGATACGCAGTATTTT,CSVATSFSDTQYF
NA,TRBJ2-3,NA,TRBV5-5,TGTGCCAGCAGCTTGGTGACTTTAGTCTCCACAGATACGCAGTATTTT,CASSLVTLVSTDTQYF
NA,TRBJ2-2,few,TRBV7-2,TGTGCCAGCAGCTTAGGCGGGGTCACCGGGGAGCTGTTTTTT,CASSLGGVTGELFF
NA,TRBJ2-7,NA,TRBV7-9,TGTGCCAGCAGCTTAGGTTTGGACGGTCGCACCTACGAGCAGTACTTC,CASSLGLDGRTYEQYF
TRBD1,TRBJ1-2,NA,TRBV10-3,TGTGCCACCCTTTGGGACAGGGCTGACTATGGCTACACCTTC,CATLWDRADYGYTF
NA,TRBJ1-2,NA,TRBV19,TGTGCCAGTAGTAACGGGATGCGGTACGGCTACACCTTC,CASSNGMRYGYTF
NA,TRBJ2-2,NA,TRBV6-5,TGTGCCAGCAGTCCGGGACAACTAAACACCGGGGAGCTGTTTTTT,CASSPGQLNTGELFF
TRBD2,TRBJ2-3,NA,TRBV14,TGTGCCAGCAGCCAGGGACTAGCGGGAAACGCAGATACGCAGTATTTT,CASSQGLAGNADTQYF
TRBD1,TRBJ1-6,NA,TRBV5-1,TGCGCCAGCAGCCTAGATGCCGGGACAGATAATTCACCCCTCCACTTT,CASSLDAGTDNSPLHF
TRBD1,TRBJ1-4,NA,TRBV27,TGTGCCAGCAGTTCCAAGTCAGGCCGGGACAGAAGAAATGAAAAACTGTTTTTT,CASSSKSGRDRRNEKLFF
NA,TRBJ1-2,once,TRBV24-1,TGTGCCACCAGTGAATCCCCTCTCGCGTATGGCTACACCTTC,CATSESPLAYGYTF
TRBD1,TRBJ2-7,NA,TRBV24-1,TGTGCCACCAGTGACGCCGGGCTCGACAGGGGGTTTAACGAGCAGTACTTC,CATSDAGLDRGFNEQYF
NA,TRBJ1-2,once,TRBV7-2,TGTGCCAGCAGCATCGGGGGCGAGTGGGGCTACACCTTC,CASSIGGEWGYTF
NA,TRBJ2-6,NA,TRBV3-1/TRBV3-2,TGTGCCAGCAGCCAATTAATCTCTGGGGCCAACGTCCTGACTTTC,CASSQLISGANVLTF
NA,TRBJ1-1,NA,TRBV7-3,TGTGCCAGCAGCTTAATTGCAGGGAACACTGAAGCTTTCTTT,CASSLIAGNTEAFF
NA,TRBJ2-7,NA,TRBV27,TGTGCCAGCAGTTTTTTGTACGAGCAGTACTTC,CASSFLYEQYF